The rows below give T cell receptor beta chains drawn from one sample of a study of shared clonotypes between healthy human individuals. Sequencing used immunoSEQ multiplex PCR; TCRdb keeps in-frame clones, though not all of them. The sample has under 850,000 clones; roughly 72% are singletons. The sequenced material came from memory CD4+ T cells sorted from blood. The receptors derive from a woman aged 25 to 45 in good health. Each CDR3 is given without its conserved first and last residue.

v_gene,j_gene,CDR3aa
TRBV7-9,TRBJ2-3,ASSSFGAIHTDTQY
TRBV6-5,TRBJ2-3,ASSLRTSGTDTQY
TRBV5-6,TRBJ2-1,ASSRPLLAGTYNEQF
TRBV21-1,TRBJ2-2,ASSKDREATKFTGELF
TRBV10-2,TRBJ2-7,ASSERLAGGPGYEQY
TRBV30,TRBJ2-1,AWSELTGSSYNEQF
TRBV5-1,TRBJ1-1,ASSWALRGGDTEAF
TRBV7-2,TRBJ2-5,ASSKQGDSVEQY
TRBV4-2,TRBJ2-1,ASSQRTGMAYNEQF
TRBV10-3,TRBJ2-5,AIRGQGRGQETQY
TRBV11-2,TRBJ1-1,ASSLGTGGWGTEAF
TRBV10-3,TRBJ1-4,AISGSASNEKLF
TRBV5-1,TRBJ1-1,ASSLGWDSHTEAF
TRBV27,TRBJ2-7,ASSSGRNYEQY
TRBV6-1,TRBJ2-7,ASNNRGYEQY
TRBV2,TRBJ1-3,ASSPQLTVSGNTIY
TRBV6-1,TRBJ2-3,ASQELAGTDTQY
TRBV5-1,TRBJ2-2,ASSLGLASDTGELF
TRBV7-9,TRBJ2-1,ASSSRTGVNNEQF
TRBV6-6,TRBJ2-7,ASSSRLRFEQY
TRBV6-4,TRBJ2-1,ASSDSSAGGRLQF
TRBV6-4,TRBJ2-1,ASSDSKGITYNEQF
TRBV27,TRBJ1-1,ASSLSRTMNTEAF
TRBV18,TRBJ2-5,ASFPGSRTGRLETQY
TRBV5-1,TRBJ2-7,ASSGAFNDEQY
TRBV5-6,TRBJ1-1,ASSFPGRSENTEAF
TRBV5-4,TRBJ2-5,ASSGTPLAGGLQETQY
TRBV21-1,TRBJ2-5,ASSKARVRQETQY
TRBV21-1,TRBJ2-2,ASPWPGLMNTGELF
TRBV11-2,TRBJ1-3,ASSLTLNTIY
TRBV2,TRBJ2-7,ASSEDARGPEQY
TRBV5-1,TRBJ1-1,ASSLEQRLNTEAF
TRBV19,TRBJ2-7,ASSYRTELAGEQY
TRBV28,TRBJ1-5,ASSFRRNSNQPQH
TRBV7-2,TRBJ2-7,ASSLGMSGQY
TRBV6-1,TRBJ2-1,ASSGGLAGEVYNEQF
TRBV6-1,TRBJ2-6,ASSGLGAGANVLT
TRBV5-1,TRBJ2-7,ASSLGTGQRGYEQY
TRBV10-1,TRBJ1-2,ASSPQREGYGYT
TRBV5-1,TRBJ2-1,ASSLSSGSYNEQF
TRBV9,TRBJ2-3,ASSVGAASGETDTQY
TRBV5-6,TRBJ2-7,ASSDRLAGVEQY
TRBV19,TRBJ2-5,ASSIWGGLGETQY
TRBV6-5,TRBJ2-7,ATRDISYEQY
TRBV7-2,TRBJ1-1,ASSPGQENTEAF
TRBV2,TRBJ2-7,ASTEQGLFSSYEQY
TRBV5-1,TRBJ1-4,ASAQGANNEKLF
TRBV4-1,TRBJ2-1,ASSQVSGRDANEQF
TRBV19,TRBJ2-6,ASSDQAGAGANVLT
TRBV5-1,TRBJ2-5,ASRPYSRRTYQETQY
TRBV14,TRBJ2-1,ASSRRAGGAVEQF
TRBV7-2,TRBJ2-2,ASSLPLRELF
TRBV19,TRBJ2-3,ASSIGGADTQY